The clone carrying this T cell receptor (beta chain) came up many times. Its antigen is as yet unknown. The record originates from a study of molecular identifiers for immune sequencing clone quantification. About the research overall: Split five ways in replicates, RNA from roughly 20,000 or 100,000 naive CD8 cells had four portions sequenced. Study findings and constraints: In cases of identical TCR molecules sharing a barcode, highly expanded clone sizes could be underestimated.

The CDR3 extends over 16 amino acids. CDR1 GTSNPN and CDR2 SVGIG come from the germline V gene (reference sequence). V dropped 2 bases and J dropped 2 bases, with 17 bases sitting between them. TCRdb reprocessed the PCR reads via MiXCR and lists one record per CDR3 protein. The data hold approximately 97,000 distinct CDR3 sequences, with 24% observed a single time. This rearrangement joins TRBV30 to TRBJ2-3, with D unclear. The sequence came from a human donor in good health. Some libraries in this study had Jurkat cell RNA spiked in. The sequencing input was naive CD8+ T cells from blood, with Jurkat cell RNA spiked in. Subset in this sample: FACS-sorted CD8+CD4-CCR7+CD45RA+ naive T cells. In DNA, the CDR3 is TGTGCCTGGAGTCCTCCGACTTGGAACCCCACAGATACGCAGTATTTT. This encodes CAWSPPTWNPTDTQYF.